This TCR beta chain is from a study of shared clonotypes between healthy human individuals. Study-level background: Donors were a couple of women and a few men aged 18 to 49. Per donor, three plates held CD4 naive cells, three held CD4 memory, two held CD8 naive and one held CD8 memory.

The data were produced by immunoSEQ multiplex PCR, yet TCRdb's version contains in-frame clones alone and is incomplete. This sample has 2 million or so clones, with roughly 94% found just once. Study-wide findings and caveats: Larger estimated richness was generally seen in naive subsets than in memory subsets. Compared with clonotypes that all four donors shared, non-shared clonotypes had lower generation probabilities.

The CDR3 covers 13 residues. V was trimmed by 5 bases and J by 4 bases, leaving 12 bases between them. Germline assignment: CDR1 MNHEY and CDR2 SMNVEV (reference sequence). Naive CD8 populations comprised CD45RO-negative cells positively selected for CCR7, excluding terminally differentiated effector memory CD45RA+ cells. Note on this clone: Its antigen remains unknown.

This chain connects TRBV27 to TRBJ2-7; D may be TRBD2 (6 bases). Material: naive CD8+ T cells sorted from blood. This clonotype was sampled from a man in his late teens or twenties in good health. CDR3 loop: CASSILGTYEQYF. CDR3 DNA sequence: TGTGCCAGCAGTATACTCGGGACTTACGAGCAGTACTTC.